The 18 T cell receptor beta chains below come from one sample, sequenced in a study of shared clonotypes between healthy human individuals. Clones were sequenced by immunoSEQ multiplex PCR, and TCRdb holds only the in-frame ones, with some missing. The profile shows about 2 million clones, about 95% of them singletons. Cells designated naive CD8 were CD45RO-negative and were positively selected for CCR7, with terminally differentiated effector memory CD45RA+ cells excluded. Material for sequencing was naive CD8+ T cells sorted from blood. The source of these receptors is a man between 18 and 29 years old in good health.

The CDR3: CASSHQSVLNTEAFF. The CDR3 nucleotides read TGTGCCAGCAGTCACCAGTCGGTTCTGAACACTGAAGCTTTCTTT. The chain has TRBV6-6 and TRBJ1-1, with unresolved D. The germline CDR1 and CDR2 sequences are MNHNY and SVGAGI (reference sequence). The CDR3 is 15 residues long. The V and J ends lost 5 bases and 0 bases respectively, with 13 bases between them.

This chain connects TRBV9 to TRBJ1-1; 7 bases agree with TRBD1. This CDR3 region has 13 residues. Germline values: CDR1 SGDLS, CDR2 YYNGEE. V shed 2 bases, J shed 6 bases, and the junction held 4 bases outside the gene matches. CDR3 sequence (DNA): TGTGCCAGCAGCGTGGTAGGGGGCCCTGAAGCTTTCTTT. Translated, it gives CASSVVGGPEAFF.

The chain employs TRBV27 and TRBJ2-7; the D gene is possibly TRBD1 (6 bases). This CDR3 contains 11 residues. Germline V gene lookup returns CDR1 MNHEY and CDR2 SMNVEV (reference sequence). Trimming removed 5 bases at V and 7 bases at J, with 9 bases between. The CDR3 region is CASSTGQEQYF. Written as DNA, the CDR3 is TGTGCCAGCAGTACCGGACAGGAGCAGTACTTC.

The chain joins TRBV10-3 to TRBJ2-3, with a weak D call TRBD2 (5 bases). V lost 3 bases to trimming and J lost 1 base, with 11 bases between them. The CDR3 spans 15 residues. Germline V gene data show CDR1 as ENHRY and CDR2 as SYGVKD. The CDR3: CAISEEGEGTDTQYF. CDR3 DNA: TGTGCCATCAGTGAAGAGGGCGAAGGCACAGATACGCAGTATTTT.

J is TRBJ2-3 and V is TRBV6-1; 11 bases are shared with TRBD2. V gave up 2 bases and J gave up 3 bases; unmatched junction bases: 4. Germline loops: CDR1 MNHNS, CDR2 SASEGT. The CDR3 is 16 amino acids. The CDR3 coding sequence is TGTGCCAGCAGTGAATTAATAGCGGGAGGGACAGATACGCAGTATTTT. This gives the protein CASSELIAGGTDTQYF.

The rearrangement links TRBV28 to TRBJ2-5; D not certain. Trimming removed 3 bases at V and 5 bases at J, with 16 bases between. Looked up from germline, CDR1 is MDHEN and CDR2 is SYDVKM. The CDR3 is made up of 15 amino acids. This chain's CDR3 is CASSFLIGSRETQYF. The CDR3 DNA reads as TGTGCCAGCAGTTTTTTAATCGGTTCCAGGGAGACCCAGTACTTC. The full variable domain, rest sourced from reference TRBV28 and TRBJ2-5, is DVKVTQSSRYLVKRTGEKVFLECVQDMDHENMFWYRQDPGLGLRLIYFSYDVKMKEKGDIPEGYSVSREKKERFSLILESASTNQTSMYLCASSFLIGSRETQYFGPGTRLLVL.

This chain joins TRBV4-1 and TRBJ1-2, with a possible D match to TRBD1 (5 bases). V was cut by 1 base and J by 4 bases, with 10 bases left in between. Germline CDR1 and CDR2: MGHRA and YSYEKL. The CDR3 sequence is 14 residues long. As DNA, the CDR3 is TGCGCCAGCAGCCAAGCACGACAGAGCTATGGCTACACCTTC. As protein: CASSQARQSYGYTF.

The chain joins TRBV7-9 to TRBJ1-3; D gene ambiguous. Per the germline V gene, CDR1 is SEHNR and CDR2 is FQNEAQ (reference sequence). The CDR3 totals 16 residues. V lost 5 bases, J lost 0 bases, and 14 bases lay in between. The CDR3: CASSGLPAISGNTIYF. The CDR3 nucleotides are TGTGCCAGCAGCGGACTTCCAGCCATCTCTGGAAACACCATATATTTT.

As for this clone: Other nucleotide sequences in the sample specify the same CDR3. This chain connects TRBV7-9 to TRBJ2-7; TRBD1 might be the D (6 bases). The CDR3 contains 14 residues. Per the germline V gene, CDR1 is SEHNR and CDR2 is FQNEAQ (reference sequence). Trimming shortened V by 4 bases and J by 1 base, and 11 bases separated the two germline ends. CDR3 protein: CASSSPGASYEQYF. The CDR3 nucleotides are TGTGCCAGCAGCTCTCCAGGGGCGTCCTACGAGCAGTACTTC.

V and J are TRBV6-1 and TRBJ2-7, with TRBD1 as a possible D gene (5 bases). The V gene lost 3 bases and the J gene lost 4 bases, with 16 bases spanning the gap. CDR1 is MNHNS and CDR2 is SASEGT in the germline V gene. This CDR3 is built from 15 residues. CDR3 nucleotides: TGTGCCAGCAGTGAGGGGCAGGGATACCCTTACGAGCAGTACTTC. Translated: CASSEGQGYPYEQYF.

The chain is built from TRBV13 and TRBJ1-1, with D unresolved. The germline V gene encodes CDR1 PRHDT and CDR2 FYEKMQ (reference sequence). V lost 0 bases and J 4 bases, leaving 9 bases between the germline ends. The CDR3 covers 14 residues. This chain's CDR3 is CASSLGFDSTEAFF. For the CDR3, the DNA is TGTGCCAGCAGCTTAGGCTTTGATAGCACTGAAGCTTTCTTT.

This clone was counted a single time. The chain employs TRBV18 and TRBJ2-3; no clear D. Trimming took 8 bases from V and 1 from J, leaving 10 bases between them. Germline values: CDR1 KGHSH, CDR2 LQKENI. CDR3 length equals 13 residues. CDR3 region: CASPTIGTDTQYF. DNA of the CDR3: TGTGCCAGCCCAACGATCGGCACAGATACGCAGTATTTT.

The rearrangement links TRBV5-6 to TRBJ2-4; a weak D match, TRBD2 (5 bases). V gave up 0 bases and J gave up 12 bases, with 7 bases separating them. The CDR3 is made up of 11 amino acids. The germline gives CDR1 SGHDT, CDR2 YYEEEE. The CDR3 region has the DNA TGTGCCAGCAGCTTGGTCGGGGATCAGTACTTC. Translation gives CASSLVGDQYF.

The CDR3 region is CASIAGAGGEQYF. The CDR3 coding sequence is TGTGCCAGCATAGCAGGGGCGGGTGGCGAGCAGTACTTC. The chain recombines TRBV27 with TRBJ2-7, with D perhaps TRBD1 (6 bases). V lost 7 bases to trimming and J lost 6 bases, with 16 bases between them. CDR3 length: 13 amino acids. CDR1 is MNHEY, CDR2 SMNVEV, per germline (reference sequence).

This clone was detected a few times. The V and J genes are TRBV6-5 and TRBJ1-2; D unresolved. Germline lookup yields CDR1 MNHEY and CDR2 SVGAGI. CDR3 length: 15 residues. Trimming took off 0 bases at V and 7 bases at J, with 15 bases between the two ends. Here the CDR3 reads CASSYSPETFGGYTF. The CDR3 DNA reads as TGTGCCAGCAGTTACTCTCCAGAGACCTTCGGTGGCTACACCTTC.

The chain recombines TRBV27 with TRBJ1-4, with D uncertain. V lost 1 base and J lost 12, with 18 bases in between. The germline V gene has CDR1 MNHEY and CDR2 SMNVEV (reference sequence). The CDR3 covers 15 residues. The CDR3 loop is CASSLFWGAYEELFF. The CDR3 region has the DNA TGTGCCAGCAGTTTATTCTGGGGAGCCTACGAGGAACTGTTTTTT.

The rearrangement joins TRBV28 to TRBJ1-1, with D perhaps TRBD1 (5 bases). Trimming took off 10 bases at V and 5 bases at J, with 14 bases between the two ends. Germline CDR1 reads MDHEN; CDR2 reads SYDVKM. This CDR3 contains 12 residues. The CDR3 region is CATSLTGTEAFF. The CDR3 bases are TGTGCCACCTCTCTCACAGGTACTGAAGCTTTCTTT. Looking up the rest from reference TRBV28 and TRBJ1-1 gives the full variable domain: DVKVTQSSRYLVKRTGEKVFLECVQDMDHENMFWYRQDPGLGLRLIYFSYDVKMKEKGDIPEGYSVSREKKERFSLILESASTNQTSMYLCATSLTGTEAFFGQGTRLTVV.

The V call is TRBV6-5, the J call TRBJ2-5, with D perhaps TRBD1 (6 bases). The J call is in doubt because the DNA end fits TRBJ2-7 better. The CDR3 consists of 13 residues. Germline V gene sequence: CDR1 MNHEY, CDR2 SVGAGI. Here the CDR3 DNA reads TGTGCCAGCACCTACAGGGTCACTGGCGAGCAGTACTTC. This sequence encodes CASTYRVTGEQYF.